These T cell receptor beta chains were read from a single sample in a study of blood T cell repertoires in COVID-19. The protocol was immunoSEQ multiplex PCR, while the TCRdb copy is restricted to in-frame clones and leaves out a portion. The data show a few hundred thousand clones, with 60% to 75% seen just once and about 3.5% held by the top ten. Sequencing used peripheral blood. The receptors come from a woman of 80 years or more with acute or convalescent COVID-19. CDR3s include the opening cysteine and the closing phenylalanine or tryptophan. Fields, in order: J gene, D gene, clone size, V gene, CDR3 protein, CDR3 DNA. D genes are given only for firm matches. Size values are once, few and many counts, or a class for expanded clones, and some rows have none.

j_call: TRBJ1-5
d_call: TRBD1
clone_size: .
v_call: TRBV4-1
cdr3_aa: CASSQGRVGTGNQPQHF
cdr3_nt: TGCGCCAGCAGCCAAGGTCGAGTGGGGACAGGGAATCAGCCCCAGCATTTT

j_call: TRBJ1-3
d_call: .
clone_size: .
v_call: TRBV7-9
cdr3_aa: CASSLLGVTGNTIYF
cdr3_nt: TGTGCCAGCAGCTTACTAGGCGTGACTGGAAACACCATATATTTT

j_call: TRBJ2-1
d_call: .
clone_size: once
v_call: TRBV10-1
cdr3_aa: CAREQGDLRFF
cdr3_nt: TGCGCCAGAGAACAGGGTGATTTGCGGTTCTTC

j_call: TRBJ2-3
d_call: .
clone_size: .
v_call: TRBV6-6
cdr3_aa: CAGGNTDTQYF
cdr3_nt: TGTGCCGGCGGGAACACAGATACGCAGTATTTT

j_call: TRBJ2-6
d_call: .
clone_size: .
v_call: TRBV7-6
cdr3_aa: CASSLAPAHTGANVLTF
cdr3_nt: TGTGCCAGCAGCTTAGCGCCCGCTCACACTGGGGCCAACGTCCTGACTTTC

j_call: TRBJ1-1
d_call: TRBD1
clone_size: .
v_call: TRBV3-1/TRBV3-2
cdr3_aa: CASSQGDRGRMNTEAFF
cdr3_nt: TGTGCCAGCAGCCAAGGGGACAGGGGGCGGATGAACACTGAAGCTTTCTTT

j_call: TRBJ2-7
d_call: .
clone_size: few
v_call: TRBV12-3/TRBV12-4
cdr3_aa: CASSTNNEDEQYF
cdr3_nt: TGTGCCAGCAGTACAAACAACGAGGACGAGCAGTACTTC

j_call: TRBJ1-6
d_call: .
clone_size: .
v_call: TRBV5-1
cdr3_aa: CASSLAGISPLHF
cdr3_nt: TGCGCCAGCAGCTTGGCGGGGATTTCACCCCTCCACTTT

j_call: TRBJ1-2
d_call: TRBD1
clone_size: .
v_call: TRBV6-6
cdr3_aa: CASSGQGRLNGYTF
cdr3_nt: TGTGCCAGCAGTGGACAGGGCAGACTTAATGGCTACACCTTC

j_call: TRBJ2-7
d_call: .
clone_size: .
v_call: TRBV19
cdr3_aa: CASSIAARAYEQYF
cdr3_nt: TGTGCCAGTAGTATAGCGGCCAGGGCCTACGAGCAGTACTTC

j_call: TRBJ1-6
d_call: .
clone_size: .
v_call: TRBV3-1/TRBV3-2
cdr3_aa: CASRMGVSLNSPLHF
cdr3_nt: TGTGCCAGCAGGATGGGAGTATCCCTGAATTCACCCCTCCACTTT

j_call: TRBJ1-4
d_call: TRBD1
clone_size: .
v_call: TRBV2
cdr3_aa: CASRRDRGLEKLFF
cdr3_nt: TGTGCCAGCAGGAGGGATAGGGGGCTTGAAAAACTGTTTTTT

j_call: TRBJ2-5
d_call: TRBD2
clone_size: many
v_call: TRBV2
cdr3_aa: CASSEGWGLGIQETQYF
cdr3_nt: TGTGCCAGCAGTGAAGGGTGGGGACTAGGGATACAAGAGACCCAGTACTTC

j_call: TRBJ2-7
d_call: TRBD2
clone_size: .
v_call: TRBV4-1
cdr3_aa: CASSQGPGTSDSYEQYF
cdr3_nt: TGCGCCAGCAGCCAAGGCCCCGGGACTAGCGACTCCTACGAGCAGTACTTC

j_call: TRBJ1-6
d_call: .
clone_size: few
v_call: TRBV19
cdr3_aa: CASGSTPGQGNSPLHF
cdr3_nt: TGTGCCAGTGGGTCCACCCCAGGCCAGGGTAATTCACCCCTCCACTTT

j_call: TRBJ2-5
d_call: .
clone_size: .
v_call: TRBV24-1
cdr3_aa: CATSGGGGETQYF
cdr3_nt: TGTGCCACCAGTGGCGGGGGCGGAGAGACCCAGTACTTC

j_call: TRBJ1-5
d_call: .
clone_size: few
v_call: TRBV28
cdr3_aa: CASMERGSSNQPQHF
cdr3_nt: TGTGCCAGCATGGAGAGGGGGTCAAGCAATCAGCCCCAGCATTTT

j_call: TRBJ1-3
d_call: .
clone_size: .
v_call: TRBV6-6
cdr3_aa: CASSYSAPAGNTIYF
cdr3_nt: TGTGCCAGCAGTTACTCGGCCCCCGCTGGAAACACCATATATTTT

j_call: TRBJ2-7
d_call: .
clone_size: .
v_call: TRBV27
cdr3_aa: CASSLYRGVFEQYF
cdr3_nt: TGTGCCAGCAGTTTATATCGCGGGGTATTCGAGCAGTACTTC

j_call: TRBJ2-7
d_call: .
clone_size: many
v_call: TRBV4-1
cdr3_aa: CASSHGGNSYEQYF
cdr3_nt: TGCGCCAGCAGCCACGGAGGGAACTCCTACGAGCAGTACTTC

j_call: TRBJ2-1
d_call: .
clone_size: .
v_call: TRBV10-1
cdr3_aa: CASSASLANEQFF
cdr3_nt: TGCGCCAGCAGTGCGTCCCTGGCCAATGAGCAGTTCTTC

j_call: TRBJ2-7
d_call: TRBD1
clone_size: .
v_call: TRBV5-6
cdr3_aa: CASSRTGVDEQYF
cdr3_nt: TGTGCCAGCAGCCGGACAGGCGTGGACGAGCAGTACTTC

j_call: TRBJ2-7
d_call: TRBD2
clone_size: few
v_call: TRBV3-1/TRBV3-2
cdr3_aa: CASSQDRLAGTSYEQYF
cdr3_nt: TGTGCCAGCAGCCAAGATAGACTAGCGGGTACATCCTACGAGCAGTACTTC

j_call: TRBJ1-5
d_call: .
clone_size: few
v_call: TRBV2
cdr3_aa: CASSVDTYQPQHF
cdr3_nt: TGTGCCAGCAGTGTGGACACCTATCAGCCCCAGCATTTT

j_call: TRBJ1-6
d_call: TRBD1
clone_size: .
v_call: TRBV3-1/TRBV3-2
cdr3_aa: CASSPRGAGGVNSPLHF
cdr3_nt: TGTGCCAGCAGCCCAAGGGGGGCAGGGGGTGTGAATTCACCCCTCCACTTT

j_call: TRBJ2-4
d_call: .
clone_size: .
v_call: TRBV4-2
cdr3_aa: CASSDTLTGAKNIQYF
cdr3_nt: TGTGCCAGCAGCGATACTTTGACCGGGGCCAAAAACATTCAGTACTTC

j_call: TRBJ2-7
d_call: TRBD2
clone_size: .
v_call: TRBV12-3/TRBV12-4
cdr3_aa: CASSGTTYEQYF
cdr3_nt: TGTGCCAGCAGTGGGACTACCTACGAGCAGTACTTC

j_call: TRBJ2-3
d_call: TRBD1
clone_size: .
v_call: TRBV27
cdr3_aa: CASRGQTDTQYF
cdr3_nt: TGTGCCAGCCGGGGACAGACAGATACGCAGTATTTT

j_call: TRBJ2-1
d_call: TRBD1
clone_size: few
v_call: TRBV5-1
cdr3_aa: CASSSGTGGGNEQFF
cdr3_nt: TGCGCCAGCAGCTCTGGGACAGGCGGAGGAAATGAGCAGTTCTTC

j_call: TRBJ2-7
d_call: .
clone_size: few
v_call: TRBV25-1
cdr3_aa: CASSEDRKQYF
cdr3_nt: TGTGCCAGCAGTGAAGACAGAAAGCAGTACTTC

j_call: TRBJ2-1
d_call: TRBD1
clone_size: .
v_call: TRBV2
cdr3_aa: CASSATGGSYNEQFF
cdr3_nt: TGTGCCAGCAGCGCGACAGGGGGCTCCTACAATGAGCAGTTCTTC

j_call: TRBJ2-1
d_call: TRBD2
clone_size: .
v_call: TRBV19
cdr3_aa: CASSKLAGGPHNEQFF
cdr3_nt: TGTGCCAGTAGTAAGCTAGCGGGGGGGCCCCACAATGAGCAGTTCTTC

j_call: TRBJ2-5
d_call: TRBD2
clone_size: .
v_call: TRBV4-2
cdr3_aa: CASSQSRTSGNVKETQYF
cdr3_nt: TGTGCCAGCAGCCAGTCTAGGACTAGCGGGAACGTGAAAGAGACCCAGTACTTC

j_call: TRBJ1-2
d_call: TRBD1
clone_size: .
v_call: TRBV7-2
cdr3_aa: CASSLGDRGGYTF
cdr3_nt: TGTGCCAGCAGCTTAGGCGACAGGGGTGGCTACACCTTC

j_call: TRBJ1-2
d_call: TRBD1
clone_size: .
v_call: TRBV3-1/TRBV3-2
cdr3_aa: CASSHTGDGYGYTF
cdr3_nt: TGTGCCAGCAGCCACACAGGGGACGGCTATGGCTACACCTTC

j_call: TRBJ2-2
d_call: .
clone_size: .
v_call: TRBV7-9
cdr3_aa: CASSLAYPRPGENTGELFF
cdr3_nt: TGTGCCAGCAGCTTAGCATACCCCCGGCCGGGGGAGAACACCGGGGAGCTGTTTTTT

j_call: TRBJ1-3
d_call: .
clone_size: .
v_call: TRBV6-1
cdr3_aa: CASSEGFYSGNTIYF
cdr3_nt: TGTGCCAGCAGTGAAGGGTTCTACTCTGGAAACACCATATATTTT

j_call: TRBJ2-7
d_call: TRBD1
clone_size: once
v_call: TRBV5-1
cdr3_aa: CASSPKVQGIYEQYF
cdr3_nt: TGCGCCAGCAGCCCTAAAGTACAGGGGATCTACGAGCAGTACTTC

j_call: TRBJ1-3
d_call: TRBD1
clone_size: .
v_call: TRBV10-1
cdr3_aa: CASSPGGTGGNTIYF
cdr3_nt: TGCGCCAGCAGCCCCGGCGGGACAGGGGGAAACACCATATATTTT

j_call: TRBJ1-1
d_call: .
clone_size: .
v_call: TRBV6-1
cdr3_aa: CASSERATGHMNTEAFF
cdr3_nt: TGTGCCAGCAGTGAACGGGCGACGGGACACATGAACACTGAAGCTTTCTTT

j_call: TRBJ2-7
d_call: .
clone_size: .
v_call: TRBV6-2/TRBV6-3
cdr3_aa: CASRPDRPTPYEQYF
cdr3_nt: TGTGCCAGCAGGCCTGACAGGCCCACCCCCTACGAGCAGTACTTC

j_call: TRBJ2-6
d_call: TRBD1
clone_size: .
v_call: TRBV7-2
cdr3_aa: CASSARGSGIGANVLTF
cdr3_nt: TGTGCCAGCTCCGCCAGGGGGTCAGGGATCGGGGCCAACGTCCTGACTTTC

j_call: TRBJ1-1
d_call: .
clone_size: few
v_call: TRBV4-1
cdr3_aa: CASSQDWGAWTEAFF
cdr3_nt: TGCGCCAGCAGCCAAGATTGGGGCGCCTGGACTGAAGCTTTCTTT

j_call: TRBJ1-1
d_call: .
clone_size: .
v_call: TRBV18
cdr3_aa: CASSRGGMNTEAFF
cdr3_nt: TGTGCCAGCTCCCGGGGGGGTATGAACACTGAAGCTTTCTTT

j_call: TRBJ2-2
d_call: .
clone_size: .
v_call: TRBV19
cdr3_aa: CASRETGLNTGELFF
cdr3_nt: TGTGCCAGTAGAGAGACAGGCTTGAACACCGGGGAGCTGTTTTTT

j_call: TRBJ1-6
d_call: TRBD1
clone_size: .
v_call: TRBV6-6
cdr3_aa: CASSRQGASSQAVSPLHF
cdr3_nt: TGTGCCAGCAGCCGACAGGGGGCTTCGTCTCAGGCGGTTTCACCCCTCCACTTT

j_call: TRBJ2-1
d_call: .
clone_size: .
v_call: TRBV11-2
cdr3_aa: CASSPRESYNEQFF
cdr3_nt: TGTGCCAGCAGCCCCCGGGAGTCTTACAATGAGCAGTTCTTC

j_call: TRBJ1-3
d_call: .
clone_size: .
v_call: TRBV5-4
cdr3_aa: CASSFGGGGSGNTIYF
cdr3_nt: TGTGCCAGCAGCTTTGGGGGGGGAGGTTCTGGAAACACCATATATTTT

j_call: TRBJ2-3
d_call: TRBD1
clone_size: few
v_call: TRBV6-6
cdr3_aa: CASSWTGLTDTQYF
cdr3_nt: TGTGCCAGCAGTTGGACAGGGCTTACAGATACGCAGTATTTT

j_call: TRBJ2-5
d_call: .
clone_size: .
v_call: TRBV6-5
cdr3_aa: CASTRGQETQYF
cdr3_nt: TGTGCCAGCACCAGGGGCCAAGAGACCCAGTACTTC

j_call: TRBJ2-2
d_call: .
clone_size: .
v_call: TRBV11-2
cdr3_aa: CASSRTLTANTGELFF
cdr3_nt: TGTGCCAGCAGCCGTACCCTTACAGCGAACACCGGGGAGCTGTTTTTT

j_call: TRBJ1-1
d_call: TRBD1
clone_size: .
v_call: TRBV25-1
cdr3_aa: CASRPSRPGGHTEAFF
cdr3_nt: TGTGCCAGCCGGCCCTCGAGACCAGGGGGCCACACTGAAGCTTTCTTT

j_call: TRBJ2-3
d_call: .
clone_size: .
v_call: TRBV5-1
cdr3_aa: CASSLWGGPDTQYF
cdr3_nt: TGCGCCAGCAGCTTGTGGGGGGGGCCAGATACGCAGTATTTT

j_call: TRBJ2-5
d_call: TRBD1
clone_size: .
v_call: TRBV5-1
cdr3_aa: CASSLVQGKETQYF
cdr3_nt: TGCGCCAGCAGCTTGGTACAGGGGAAAGAGACCCAGTACTTC

j_call: TRBJ2-1
d_call: TRBD1
clone_size: .
v_call: TRBV7-7
cdr3_aa: CASSPLQGPGNNEQFF
cdr3_nt: TGTGCCAGCAGCCCATTACAGGGGCCGGGGAACAATGAGCAGTTCTTC

j_call: TRBJ2-1
d_call: TRBD2
clone_size: .
v_call: TRBV11-2
cdr3_aa: CASSSGLAGGPLGEQFF
cdr3_nt: TGTGCCAGCAGCTCGGGACTAGCGGGGGGGCCCTTGGGTGAGCAGTTCTTC